The present entry profiles one T cell receptor beta chain with its context. Its target is unknown. The germline gives CDR1 LNHDA, CDR2 SQIVND (reference sequence). This CDR3 contains 18 residues. The V segment lost 3 bases and the J segment 4 bases; nucleotides outside the gene matches: 17. The source of the sample is a study of cytomegalovirus exposure and HLA in healthy donors. Findings and caveats of the study: Per published reports, the classifier diagnosed cytomegalovirus status with high specificity and sensitivity.

Use of 60 Vbeta and 13 Jbeta primers characterized the PCR. Method: immunoSEQ multiplex PCR; TCRdb's copy keeps in-frame clones and lacks some. The sample lists 100,000 to 150,000 clones, approximately 80% seen once, with 2.7% in the top ten. Specimen: PBMCs. This TCR derives from a woman in her thirties or forties in good health and CMV-seropositive. The chain has TRBV19 and TRBJ1-1; 7 nucleotides align to TRBD1. CDR3 region: CASSMSNRGRTRGTEAFF. The CDR3 DNA sequence: TGTGCCAGTAGTATGTCGAACAGGGGAAGGACACGGGGCACTGAAGCTTTCTTT.